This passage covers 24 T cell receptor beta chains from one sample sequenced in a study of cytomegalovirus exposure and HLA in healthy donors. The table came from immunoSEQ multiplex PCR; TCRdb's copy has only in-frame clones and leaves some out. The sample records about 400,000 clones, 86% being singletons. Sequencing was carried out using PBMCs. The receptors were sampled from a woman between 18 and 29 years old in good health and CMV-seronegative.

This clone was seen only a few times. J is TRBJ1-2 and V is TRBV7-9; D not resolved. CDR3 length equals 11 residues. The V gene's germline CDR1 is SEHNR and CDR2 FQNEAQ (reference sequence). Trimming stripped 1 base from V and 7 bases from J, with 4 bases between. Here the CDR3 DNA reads TGTGCCAGCAGCTTAGGTCTTGGCTACACCTTC. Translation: CASSLGLGYTF.

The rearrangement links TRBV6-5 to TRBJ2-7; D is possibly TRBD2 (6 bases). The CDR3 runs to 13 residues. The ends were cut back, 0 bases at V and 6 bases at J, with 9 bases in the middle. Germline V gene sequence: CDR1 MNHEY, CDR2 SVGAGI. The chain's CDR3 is CASSYSGGSEQYF. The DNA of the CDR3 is TGTGCCAGCAGTTACTCCGGGGGTTCCGAGCAGTACTTC.

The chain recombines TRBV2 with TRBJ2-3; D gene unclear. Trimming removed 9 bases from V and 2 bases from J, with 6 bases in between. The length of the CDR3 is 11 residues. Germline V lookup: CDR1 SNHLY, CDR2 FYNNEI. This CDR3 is CASLVTDTQYF. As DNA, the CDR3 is TGTGCCAGTTTAGTCACAGATACGCAGTATTTT.

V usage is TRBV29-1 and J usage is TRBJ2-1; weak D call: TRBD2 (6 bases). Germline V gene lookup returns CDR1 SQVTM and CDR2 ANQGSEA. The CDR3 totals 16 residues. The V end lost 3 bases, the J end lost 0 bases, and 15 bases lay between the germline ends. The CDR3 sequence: CSVDRGLGSSYNEQFF. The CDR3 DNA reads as TGCAGCGTTGATCGGGGACTGGGGAGCTCCTACAATGAGCAGTTCTTC.

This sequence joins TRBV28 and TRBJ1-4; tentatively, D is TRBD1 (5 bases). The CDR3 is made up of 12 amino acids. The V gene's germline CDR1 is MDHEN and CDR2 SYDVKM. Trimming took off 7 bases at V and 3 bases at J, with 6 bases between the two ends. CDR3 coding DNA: TGTGCCAGCACAGGGCCTAATGAAAAACTGTTTTTT. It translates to CASTGPNEKLFF.

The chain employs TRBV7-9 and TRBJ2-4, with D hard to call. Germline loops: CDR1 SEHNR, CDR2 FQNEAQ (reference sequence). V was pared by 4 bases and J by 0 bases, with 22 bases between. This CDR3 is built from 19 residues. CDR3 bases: TGTGCCAGCAGCTCAACCACCACCGACATTGAACTAGCCAAAAACATTCAGTACTTC. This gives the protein CASSSTTTDIELAKNIQYF.

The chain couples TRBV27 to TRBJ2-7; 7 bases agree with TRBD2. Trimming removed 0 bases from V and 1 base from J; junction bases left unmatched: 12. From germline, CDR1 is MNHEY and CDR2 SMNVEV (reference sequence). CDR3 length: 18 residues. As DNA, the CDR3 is TGTGCCAGCAGTTTATCGGGGGTGGGAGGGCCTCGGTCCTACGAGCAGTACTTC. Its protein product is CASSLSGVGGPRSYEQYF.

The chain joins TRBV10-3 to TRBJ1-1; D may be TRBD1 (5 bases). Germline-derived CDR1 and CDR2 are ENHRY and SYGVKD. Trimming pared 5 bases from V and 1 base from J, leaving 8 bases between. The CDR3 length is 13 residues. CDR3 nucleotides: TGTGCCATCAGTTTACAGGAGAACACTGAAGCTTTCTTT. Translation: CAISLQENTEAFF.

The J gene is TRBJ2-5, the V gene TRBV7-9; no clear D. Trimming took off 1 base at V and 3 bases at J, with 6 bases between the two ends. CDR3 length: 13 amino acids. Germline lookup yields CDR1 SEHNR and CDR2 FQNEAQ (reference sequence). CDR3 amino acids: CASSLDPEETQYF. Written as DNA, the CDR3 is TGTGCCAGCAGCTTAGACCCAGAAGAGACCCAGTACTTC.

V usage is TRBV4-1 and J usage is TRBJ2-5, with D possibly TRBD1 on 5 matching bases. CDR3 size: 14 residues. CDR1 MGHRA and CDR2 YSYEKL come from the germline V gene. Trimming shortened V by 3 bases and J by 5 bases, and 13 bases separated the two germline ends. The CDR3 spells CASSQSSGSETQYF. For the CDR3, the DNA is TGCGCCAGCAGCCAGTCTTCAGGGTCGGAGACCCAGTACTTC.

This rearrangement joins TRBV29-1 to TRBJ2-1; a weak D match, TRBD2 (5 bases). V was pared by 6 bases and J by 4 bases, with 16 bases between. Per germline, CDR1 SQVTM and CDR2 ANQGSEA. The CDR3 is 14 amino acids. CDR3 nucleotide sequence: TGCAGCGTCCTCCCGGGGTCCCGATACAATGAGCAGTTCTTC. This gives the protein CSVLPGSRYNEQFF.

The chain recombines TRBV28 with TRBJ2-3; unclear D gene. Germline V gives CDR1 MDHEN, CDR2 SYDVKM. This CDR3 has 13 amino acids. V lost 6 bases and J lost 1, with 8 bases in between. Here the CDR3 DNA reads TGTGCCAGCAGCCGAGCCCGCACAGATACGCAGTATTTT. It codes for CASSRARTDTQYF. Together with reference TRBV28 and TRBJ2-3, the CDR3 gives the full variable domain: DVKVTQSSRYLVKRTGEKVFLECVQDMDHENMFWYRQDPGLGLRLIYFSYDVKMKEKGDIPEGYSVSREKKERFSLILESASTNQTSMYLCASSRARTDTQYFGPGTRLTVL.

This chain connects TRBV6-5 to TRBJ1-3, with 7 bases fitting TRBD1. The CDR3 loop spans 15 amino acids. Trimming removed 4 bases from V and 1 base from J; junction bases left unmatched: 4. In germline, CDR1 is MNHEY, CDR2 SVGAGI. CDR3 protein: CASSSNRGSGNTIYF. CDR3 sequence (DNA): TGTGCCAGCAGTTCGAACAGGGGTTCTGGAAACACCATATATTTT.

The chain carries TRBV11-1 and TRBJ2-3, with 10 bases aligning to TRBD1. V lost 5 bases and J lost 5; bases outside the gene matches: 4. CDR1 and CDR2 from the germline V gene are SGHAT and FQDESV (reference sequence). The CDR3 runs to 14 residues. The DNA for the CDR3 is TGTGCCAGCAGCACCTGGGACAGGGGAGATACGCAGTATTTT. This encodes CASSTWDRGDTQYF.

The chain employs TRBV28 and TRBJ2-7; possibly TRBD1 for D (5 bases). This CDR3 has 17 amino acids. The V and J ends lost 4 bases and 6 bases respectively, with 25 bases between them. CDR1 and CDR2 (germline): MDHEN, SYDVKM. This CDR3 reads CASSSNDDTDTLAEQYF. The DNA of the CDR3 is TGTGCCAGCAGTTCAAACGACGATACGGACACCTTGGCCGAGCAGTACTTC.

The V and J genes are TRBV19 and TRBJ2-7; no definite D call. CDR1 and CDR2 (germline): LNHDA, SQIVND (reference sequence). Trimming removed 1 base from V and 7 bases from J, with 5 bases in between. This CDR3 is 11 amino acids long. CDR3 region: CASSIGREQYF. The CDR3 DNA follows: TGTGCCAGTAGTATAGGTCGGGAGCAGTACTTC.

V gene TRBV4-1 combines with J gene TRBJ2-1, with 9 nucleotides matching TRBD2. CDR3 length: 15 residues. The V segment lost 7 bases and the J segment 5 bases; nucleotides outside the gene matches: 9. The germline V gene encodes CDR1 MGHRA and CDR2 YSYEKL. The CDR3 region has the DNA TGCGCCAGCACCCAGGGAGCGGGGGGCCACAATGAGCAGTTCTTC. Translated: CASTQGAGGHNEQFF.

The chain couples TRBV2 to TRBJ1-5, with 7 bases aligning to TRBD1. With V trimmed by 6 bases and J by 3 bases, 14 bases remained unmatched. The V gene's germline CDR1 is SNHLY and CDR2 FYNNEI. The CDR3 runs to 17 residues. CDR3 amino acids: CASRLPPVTGINQPQHF. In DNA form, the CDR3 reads TGTGCCAGCAGACTCCCTCCGGTGACAGGGATCAATCAGCCCCAGCATTTT.

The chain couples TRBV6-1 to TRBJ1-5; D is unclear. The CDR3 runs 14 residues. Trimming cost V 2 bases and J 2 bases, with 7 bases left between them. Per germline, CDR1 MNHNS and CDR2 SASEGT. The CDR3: CASSELTGNQPQHF. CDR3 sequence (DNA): TGTGCCAGCAGTGAACTAACAGGCAATCAGCCCCAGCATTTT.

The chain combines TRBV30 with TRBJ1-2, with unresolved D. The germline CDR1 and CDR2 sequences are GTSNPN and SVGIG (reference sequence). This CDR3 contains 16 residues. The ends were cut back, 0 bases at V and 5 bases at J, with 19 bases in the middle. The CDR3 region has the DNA TGTGCCTGGAGTGTAAGGAGGATTGGGTCTGGGTATGGCTACACCTTC. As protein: CAWSVRRIGSGYGYTF.

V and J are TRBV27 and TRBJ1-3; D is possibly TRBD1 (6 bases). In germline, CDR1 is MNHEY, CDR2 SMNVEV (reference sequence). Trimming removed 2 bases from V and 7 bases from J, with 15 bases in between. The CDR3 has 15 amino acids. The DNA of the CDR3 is TGTGCCAGCAGTTTAGCCAGGGGCACGGAGAACACCATATATTTT. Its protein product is CASSLARGTENTIYF.

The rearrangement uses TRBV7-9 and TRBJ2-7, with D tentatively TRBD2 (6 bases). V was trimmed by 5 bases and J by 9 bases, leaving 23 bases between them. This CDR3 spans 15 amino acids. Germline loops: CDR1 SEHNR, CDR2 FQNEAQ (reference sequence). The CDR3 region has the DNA TGTGCCAGCAGCCAACGACCGGAGGGCCTACGATCGCAGTACTTC. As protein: CASSQRPEGLRSQYF.

In DNA, the CDR3 is TGTGCCAGCAGCGACCAACCGGGACAGGGGGCGGTGAACACTGAAGCTTTCTTT. Protein sequence: CASSDQPGQGAVNTEAFF. The chain links TRBV9 to TRBJ1-1; TRBD1 agrees at 12 bases. This CDR3 is built from 18 residues. CDR1 is SGDLS and CDR2 is YYNGEE in the germline V gene. The trim removed 3 bases at V and 0 bases at J, leaving 9 bases unmatched.

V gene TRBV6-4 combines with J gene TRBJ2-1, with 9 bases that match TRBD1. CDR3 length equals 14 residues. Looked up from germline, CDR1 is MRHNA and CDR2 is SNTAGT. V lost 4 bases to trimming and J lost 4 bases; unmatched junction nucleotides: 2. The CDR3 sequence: CASSGTGEYNEQFF. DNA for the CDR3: TGTGCCAGCAGTGGGACAGGGGAGTACAATGAGCAGTTCTTC.